This TCR beta chain originates from a study of CXCR3-negative and CXCR3-positive naive CD8 T cells. A word on this clonotype: What it binds is unknown.

Findings of the study overall: CXCR3-negative naive cells had less hydrophobic TRB CDR3s than did CXCR3-positive naive cells.

The TRB libraries of cDNA were built by UMI-labeled 5' RACE. TCRdb re-called the 5' RACE reads; one entry per CDR3 protein, DNA not given. This sample's table has 110,000 or so distinct CDR3 sequences. CDR1 SGHTA and CDR2 FQGTGA come from the germline V gene. The CDR3 is made up of 13 amino acids. Sequencing used naive CXCR3+ CD8+ T cells from blood. Described subset: CD45RO-CCR7+CD27+CD95- naive CD8+ T cells expressing CXCR3 (TNR3+). V gene TRBV7-3 combines with J gene TRBJ2-7; TCRdb reports TRBD2, a call that lacks DNA to check it against. The TCR comes from a human donor in good health. Some clones in this sample may be carry-over from other donors' samples. The CDR3 reads CASSLLGSMEQYF.